The source of this TCR beta chain is a study of PD-1 blockade in classical Hodgkin lymphoma (dated by TCRdb to between 2020 and 2021). Study-level background: A peripheral blood immune signature of response to PD-1 blockade in classical Hodgkin lymphoma was defined using TCR beta sequencing and CyTOF. The paper's findings and limits, for the study overall: Newly diagnosed patients were reported to have lower baseline TCR diversity than healthy donors, and relapsed/refractory patients were reported to have lower baseline TCR diversity still. The study was restricted to a single clinical trial cohort, and the causes of repertoire differences, possibly disease activity or prior therapy, were left undefined.

In the paper's terms, the time point label means: newly diagnosed, previously untreated cHL patient sample. PBMCs from patients with newly diagnosed, previously untreated classical Hodgkin lymphoma were sequenced as a comparison group for the relapsed/refractory trial patients. Peripheral blood was collected in 8 mL Vacutainer Cell Preparation Tubes, from which PBMCs were isolated by centrifugation and then cryopreserved. The Qiagen DNeasy kit was used to extract genomic DNA both from unsorted PBMCs and from the negatively selected CD4+ and CD8+ fractions. Amplification of TCR beta CDR3 regions was done by immunoSEQ multiplex PCR with primers that anneal to V and J segments. A synthetic immune receptor repertoire was used to minimize amplification bias, and any remaining bias was removed computationally after sequencing. Turning to the authors' computational methods: Repertoire diversity was quantified as the Shannon entropy index using custom Python scripts. Unsorted, CD4+ and CD8+ repertoires were analyzed separately, except for combined analyses in which CD4+ and CD8+ sequences were merged in silico. Drawn from immuneACCESS, this table holds only the in-frame rearrangements with V and J called that TCRdb kept. Clones are partly lost; checked studies trace under half to an unresolved V gene and leave the rest unexplained. From that table come the V and J calls and clone size; the DNA was used to work out D and trimming. The sample table shows approximately 31,000 clones, and approximately 94% are seen once. In total, the top ten clones hold over 2% of the sample.

As concerns this clone: Its antigen remains undetermined. The input lacks base qualities; no much larger clone sits a single base away.

The material sequenced was peripheral blood mononuclear cells (PBMCs). The source is a human donor with classical Hodgkin lymphoma.

CDR3 sequence: CASVFPSGRPHEQYF. The DNA reads as follows: TGTGCCAGCGTATTCCCGAGCGGGAGACCCCACGAGCAGTACTTC. The sequence joins TRBV5-8 to TRBJ2-7; 8 bases in between match TRBD2. CDR1 and CDR2 are read off the germline V gene as SGHTS and YDEGEE. The CDR3 spans 15 residues, from the cysteine through the phenylalanine. Just CDR3 DNA is preserved here, 45 bases in frame from base 1. V loses 7 bases at its end and J loses 5 bases; junction bases beyond the gene matches: 14.